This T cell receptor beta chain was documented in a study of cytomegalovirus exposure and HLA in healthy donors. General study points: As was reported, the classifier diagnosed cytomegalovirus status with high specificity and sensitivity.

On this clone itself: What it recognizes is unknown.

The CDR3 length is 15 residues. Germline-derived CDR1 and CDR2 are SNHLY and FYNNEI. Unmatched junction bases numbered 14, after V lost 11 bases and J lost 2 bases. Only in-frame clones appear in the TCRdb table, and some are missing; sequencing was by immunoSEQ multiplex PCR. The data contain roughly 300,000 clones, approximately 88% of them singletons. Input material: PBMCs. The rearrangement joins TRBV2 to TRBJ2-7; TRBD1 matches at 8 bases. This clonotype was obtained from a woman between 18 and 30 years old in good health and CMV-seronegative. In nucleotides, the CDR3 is TGTGCCGGCGAAGACGGACAGGGACACCCCTACGAGCAGTACTTC. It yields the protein CAGEDGQGHPYEQYF.